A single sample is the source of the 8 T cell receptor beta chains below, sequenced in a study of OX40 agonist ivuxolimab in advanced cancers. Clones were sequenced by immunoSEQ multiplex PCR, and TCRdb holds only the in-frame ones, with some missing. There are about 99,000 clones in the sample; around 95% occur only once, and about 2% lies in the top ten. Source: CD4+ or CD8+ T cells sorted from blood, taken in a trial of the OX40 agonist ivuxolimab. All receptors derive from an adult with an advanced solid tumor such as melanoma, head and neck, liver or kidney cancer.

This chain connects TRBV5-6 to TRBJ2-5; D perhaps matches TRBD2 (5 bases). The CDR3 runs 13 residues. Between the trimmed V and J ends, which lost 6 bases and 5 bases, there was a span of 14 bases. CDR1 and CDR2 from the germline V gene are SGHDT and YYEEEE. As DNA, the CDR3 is TGTGCCAGCACCTACCTAGCCATCGAGACCCAGTACTTC. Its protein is CASTYLAIETQYF.

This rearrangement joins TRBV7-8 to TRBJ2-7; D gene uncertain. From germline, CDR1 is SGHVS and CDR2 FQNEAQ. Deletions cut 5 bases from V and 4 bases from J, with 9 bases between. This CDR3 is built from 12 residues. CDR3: CASSQNGYEQYF. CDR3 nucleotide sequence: TGTGCCAGCAGCCAGAATGGGTACGAGCAGTACTTC.

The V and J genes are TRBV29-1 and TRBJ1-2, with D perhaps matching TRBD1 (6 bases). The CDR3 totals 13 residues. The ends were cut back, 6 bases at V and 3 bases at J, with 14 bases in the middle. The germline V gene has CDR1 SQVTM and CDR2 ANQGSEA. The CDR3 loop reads CSVDPGVDYGYTF. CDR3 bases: TGCAGCGTGGACCCAGGGGTAGACTATGGCTACACCTTC.

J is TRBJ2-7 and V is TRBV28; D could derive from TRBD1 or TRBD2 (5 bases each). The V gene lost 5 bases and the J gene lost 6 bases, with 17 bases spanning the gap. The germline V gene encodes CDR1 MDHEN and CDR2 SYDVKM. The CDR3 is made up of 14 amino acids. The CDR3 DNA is TGTGCCAGCAGTCCCCGAGGGGTAGCTCGCGAGCAGTACTTC. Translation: CASSPRGVAREQYF.

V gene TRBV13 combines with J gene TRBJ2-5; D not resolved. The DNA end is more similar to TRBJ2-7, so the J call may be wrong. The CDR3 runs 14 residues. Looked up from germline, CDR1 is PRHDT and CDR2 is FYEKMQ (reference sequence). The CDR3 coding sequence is TGTGCCAGCAGCTTAGGTCTCAAGTCCTACGAGCAGTACTTC. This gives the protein CASSLGLKSYEQYF.

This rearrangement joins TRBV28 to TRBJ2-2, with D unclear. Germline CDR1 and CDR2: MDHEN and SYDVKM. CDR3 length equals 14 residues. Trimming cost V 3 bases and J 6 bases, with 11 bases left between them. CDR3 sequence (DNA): TGTGCCAGCAGTTTGAGGTTAACAGCCGGGGAGCTGTTTTTT. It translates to CASSLRLTAGELFF.

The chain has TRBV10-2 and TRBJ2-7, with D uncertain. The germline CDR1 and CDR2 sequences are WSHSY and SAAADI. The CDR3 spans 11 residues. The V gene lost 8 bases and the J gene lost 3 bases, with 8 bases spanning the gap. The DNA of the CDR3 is TGCGCCAGCTCGTTGGGCTACGAGCAGTACTTC. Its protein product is CASSLGYEQYF.

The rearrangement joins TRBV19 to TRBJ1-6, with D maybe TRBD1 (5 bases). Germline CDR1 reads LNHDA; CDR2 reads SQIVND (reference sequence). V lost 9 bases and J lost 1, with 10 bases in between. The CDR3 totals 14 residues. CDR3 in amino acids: CASSSGSYNSPLHF. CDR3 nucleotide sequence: TGTGCCAGCTCATCAGGGTCCTATAATTCACCCCTCCACTTT.